Listed here are 27 T cell receptor beta chains from one sample, sequenced in a study of T cells in Graves' hyperthyroidism and ophthalmopathy. Using RNA transcripts as the source, TCR beta CDR3 regions were amplified. RT-PCR in the first round (using the HTBI primer set) targeted the TCR CDR3. TCRdb reprocessed the multiplex PCR reads via MiXCR and lists one record per CDR3 protein. This sample has some 350,000 distinct CDR3 sequences, with 20% to 25% found just once. The sequenced material came from blood. The receptor source for this set is a man aged 50 to 60 with Graves' hyperthyroidism.

This clonotype was detected only a few times. The CDR3 nucleotides are TGTGCCAGCAGTTTAGACGAAAACCTTAACTATGGCTACACCTTC. It yields the protein CASSLDENLNYGYTF. The V call is TRBV27, the J call TRBJ1-2; D is ambiguous. Trimming took 2 bases from V and 1 from J, leaving 11 bases between them. The length of the CDR3 is 15 residues. Germline loops: CDR1 MNHEY, CDR2 SMNVEV (reference sequence).

V and J are TRBV2 and TRBJ2-3, with TRBD2 matching 11 bases. Germline lookup yields CDR1 SNHLY and CDR2 FYNNEI. CDR3 length: 16 residues. Trimming cost V 9 bases and J 0 bases; bases outside gene matches: 8. In DNA, the CDR3 is TGTGCCAGTGGACTAGCGGGTGGAACTAGCACAGATACGCAGTATTTT. This codes for CASGLAGGTSTDTQYF.

The chain couples TRBV29-1 to TRBJ2-3, with TRBD2 matching over 14 bases. CDR1 is SQVTM, CDR2 ANQGSEA, per germline. The CDR3 covers 14 residues. Trimming at V came to 6 bases and at J to 6 bases, leaving 5 bases not matched to a gene. The CDR3 DNA reads as TGCAGCGTAGTCGGGACTAGCGGGAGTGATACGCAGTATTTT. Translation gives CSVVGTSGSDTQYF.

This clonotype showed up just a few times. This chain links TRBV27 with TRBJ2-7; TRBD1 agrees at 9 bases. The J segment lost 5 bases and the V segment lost 2 bases, leaving 10 bases of the junction unmatched. CDR1 and CDR2 from the germline V gene are MNHEY and SMNVEV (reference sequence). The length of the CDR3 is 16 residues. As DNA, the CDR3 is TGTGCCAGCAGTTTAGCCCCCGGGACAGGGATGCACGAGCAGTACTTC. This codes for CASSLAPGTGMHEQYF.

Only a few counts were recorded for this clonotype. V is TRBV11-3 and J is TRBJ2-3, with D perhaps matching TRBD1 or TRBD2 (5 bases each). Per the germline V gene, CDR1 is SGHNT and CDR2 is YENEEA. V was shortened by 1 base and J by 6 bases, with 11 bases between the two germline ends. This CDR3 comprises 14 residues. CDR3 nucleotides: TGTGCCAGCAGCTTAGTGGGGGAACGGGATACGCAGTATTTT. Protein: CASSLVGERDTQYF. The variable domain in full, with the rest retrieved from reference TRBV11-3 and TRBJ2-3, is EAGVVQSPRYKIIEKKQPVAFWCNPISGHNTLYWYLQNLGQGPELLIRYENEEAVDDSQLPKDRFSAERLKGVDSTLKIQPAELGDSAVYLCASSLVGERDTQYFGPGTRLTVL.

V usage is TRBV5-5 and J usage is TRBJ2-3; TRBD2 matches at 7 bases. This CDR3 region has 14 residues. Trimming took 0 bases from V and 3 from J; bases not matched to a gene: 1. Germline V CDR1 and CDR2: SGHKS, YYEKEE (reference sequence). The CDR3 DNA sequence: TGTGCCAGCAGCTTGGAGCGGGGAACAGATACGCAGTATTTT. It translates to CASSLERGTDTQYF. The full variable domain, rest sourced from reference TRBV5-5 and TRBJ2-3, is DAGVTQSPTHLIKTRGQQVTLRCSPISGHKSVSWYQQVLGQGPQFIFQYYEKEERGRGNFPDRFSARQFPNYSSELNVNALLLGDSALYLCASSLERGTDTQYFGPGTRLTVL.

The chain uses TRBV7-6 and TRBJ2-3, with unresolved D. Germline V gene data show CDR1 as SGHVS and CDR2 as FNYEAQ. CDR3 length equals 13 residues. Trimming left V 5 bases short and J 6 bases short, with 12 bases between. The CDR3 nucleotides read TGTGCCAGCAGCCAAGATGTACTCGATACGCAGTATTTT. Its translation: CASSQDVLDTQYF.

The chain carries TRBV7-9 and TRBJ1-2; D not resolved. CDR1 and CDR2 from the germline V gene are SEHNR and FQNEAQ (reference sequence). Trimming shortened V by 5 bases and J by 8 bases, and 15 bases separated the two germline ends. CDR3 length equals 13 residues. CDR3: CASSTAGRLGYTF. CDR3 nucleotides: TGTGCCAGCAGCACCGCGGGAAGGTTGGGCTACACCTTC.

V is TRBV11-2 and J is TRBJ2-7, with 14 bases matching TRBD2. V trimming: 6 bases; J trimming: 0 bases; junction bases outside the gene matches: 1. Germline assignment: CDR1 SGHAT and CDR2 FQNNGV. CDR3 length equals 15 residues. This CDR3 reads CASRTSGRASYEQYF. The CDR3 DNA reads TGTGCCAGCAGGACTAGCGGGAGGGCCTCCTACGAGCAGTACTTC.

The genes are TRBV6-2 or TRBV6-3 and TRBJ2-7; D uncertain. This CDR3 is built from 16 residues. V was pared by 7 bases and J by 2 bases, with 21 bases between. Germline lookup yields CDR1 MNHEY and CDR2 SVGEGT. The CDR3 is CASKDLGPNKTYEQYF. The CDR3 bases are TGTGCCAGCAAGGACCTAGGGCCGAATAAAACCTACGAGCAGTACTTC.

The CDR3 bases are TGCGCCAGCAGTGGGACAGCCGACGGGCCCCAGCATTTT. Its translation is CASSGTADGPQHF. This chain joins TRBV10-1 and TRBJ1-5; a weak D match, TRBD1 (6 bases). Germline lookup yields CDR1 WNHNN and CDR2 SYGVQD (reference sequence). Trimming stripped 4 bases from V and 9 bases from J, with 13 bases between. This CDR3 is 13 amino acids long.

This clonotype showed up many times. This chain connects TRBV20-1 to TRBJ2-7, with 10 bases identical to TRBD2. CDR3 length: 12 amino acids. The V segment lost 1 base and the J segment 7 bases; nucleotides outside the gene matches: 1. The germline CDR1 and CDR2 sequences are DFQATT and SNEGSKA (reference sequence). The CDR3 protein is CSARAGLAEQYF. Here the CDR3 DNA reads TGCAGTGCTAGAGCGGGACTAGCGGAGCAGTACTTC.

This rearrangement joins TRBV9 to TRBJ2-7, with TRBD1 matching 8 bases. Germline CDR1 SGDLS, CDR2 YYNGEE. The CDR3 loop spans 16 amino acids. The junction had 7 bases not matched to a gene; V was cut back by 0 bases and J by 2 bases. The CDR3 sequence: CASSVGSGGGTYEQYF. In DNA form, the CDR3 reads TGTGCCAGCAGCGTAGGTTCAGGGGGCGGGACCTACGAGCAGTACTTC.

There are a few counts of this clonotype. The rearrangement links TRBV7-2 to TRBJ2-7, with TRBD2 as a possible D gene (6 bases). Germline CDR1 is SGHTA and CDR2 is FQGNSA. The CDR3 covers 15 residues. Trimming shortened V by 1 base and J by 4 bases, and 14 bases separated the two germline ends. The DNA of the CDR3 is TGTGCCAGCAGCTTAGATCTAGGCGGGGCGTACGAGCAGTACTTC. This translates into CASSLDLGGAYEQYF.

This sequence joins TRBV6-1 and TRBJ2-1; possibly TRBD2 for D (6 bases). The germline gives CDR1 MNHNS, CDR2 SASEGT. The CDR3 has 15 amino acids. The CDR3 reads CVVARRESSYNEQFF. Written as DNA, the CDR3 is TGTGTCGTAGCTAGACGGGAGAGCTCCTACAATGAGCAGTTCTTC.

The V call is TRBV29-1, the J call TRBJ2-1; 12 bases are shared with TRBD2. The CDR3 length is 14 residues. The ends lost 8 bases at V and 5 bases at J; junction bases unmatched: 7. Germline CDR1 and CDR2: SQVTM and ANQGSEA. In nucleotides, the CDR3 is TGCAGCTATCGGCGACTAGCGGGAGACAATGAGCAGTTCTTC. This gives the protein CSYRRLAGDNEQFF.

There are a few counts of this clonotype. The chain joins TRBV20-1 to TRBJ2-1; 7 bases agree with TRBD2. Germline V gene sequence: CDR1 DFQATT, CDR2 SNEGSKA (reference sequence). This CDR3 contains 14 residues. The J segment lost 5 bases and the V segment lost 5 bases, leaving 9 bases of the junction unmatched. CDR3 region: CSAPTPGGHNEQFF. The CDR3 DNA reads TGCAGTGCTCCGACACCGGGAGGCCACAATGAGCAGTTCTTC.

The chain uses TRBV19 and TRBJ1-5; D uncertain. Trimming shortened V by 4 bases and J by 1 base, and 11 bases separated the two germline ends. Germline V CDR1 and CDR2: LNHDA, SQIVND (reference sequence). The CDR3 runs to 15 residues. The CDR3 bases are TGTGCCAGTAGTACCCGCAGAGAGAGCAATCAGCCCCAGCATTTT. Its translation: CASSTRRESNQPQHF.

This clonotype was observed at least ten times. The rearrangement joins TRBV6-1 to TRBJ2-7; D is perhaps TRBD2 (5 bases). Trimming pared 5 bases from V and 2 bases from J, leaving 13 bases between. Germline CDR1 and CDR2: MNHNS and SASEGT. CDR3 size: 14 residues. In DNA, the CDR3 is TGTGCCAGCAGTACGGCTAGCCCTCCCTACGAGCAGTACTTC. Its protein is CASSTASPPYEQYF.

The chain is built from TRBV19 and TRBJ1-5; 7 bases fit TRBD1. Germline V gene lookup returns CDR1 LNHDA and CDR2 SQIVND (reference sequence). J gave up 4 bases and V 10 bases, and 4 bases lay outside the gene matches. This CDR3 region has 12 residues. The CDR3 nucleotides are TGTGCCACCAAACAGGGGAATCAGCCCCAGCATTTT. This gives the protein CATKQGNQPQHF.

This clonotype was picked up a small number of times. The chain couples TRBV10-1 to TRBJ2-6; 10 positions match TRBD2. The CDR3 totals 17 residues. V lost 11 bases and J lost 1; bases outside the gene matches: 11. CDR1 and CDR2 (germline): WNHNN, SYGVQD (reference sequence). In nucleotides, the CDR3 is TGCGCCCGCGGGGCTAGCGGGAGACTGTCTGGGGCCAACGTCCTGACTTTC. Encoded protein: CARGASGRLSGANVLTF.

Ten or more counts support this clonotype. The chain recombines TRBV28 with TRBJ2-7, with TRBD2 matching over 8 bases. With V trimmed by 2 bases and J by 6 bases, 3 bases remained unmatched. The CDR3 is made up of 13 amino acids. The germline CDR1 and CDR2 sequences are MDHEN and SYDVKM. The DNA of the CDR3 is TGTGCCAGCAGTTTAATGGCGGGAGGCGAGCAGTACTTC. Encoded protein: CASSLMAGGEQYF.

The chain joins TRBV12-3 or TRBV12-4 to TRBJ2-7, with a tentative D call TRBD2 (6 bases). CDR3 length: 13 residues. Trimming cost V 7 bases and J 4 bases, with 14 bases left between them. Written as DNA, the CDR3 is TGTGCCAGCACAGGTCGGGAGCGGTACGAGCAGTACTTC. Its protein product is CASTGRERYEQYF.

The chain is built from TRBV5-1 and TRBJ1-1; D gene unclear. The CDR3 is 13 amino acids. The ends were cut back, 2 bases at V and 4 bases at J, with 9 bases in the middle. Germline-derived CDR1 and CDR2 are SGHRS and YFSETQ. CDR3 sequence (DNA): TGCGCCAGCAGCTTCTCCCCGGTCACTGAAGCTTTCTTT. It encodes CASSFSPVTEAFF.

This clonotype was detected many times. The J gene is TRBJ1-2, the V gene TRBV5-1; weak D call: TRBD1 (6 bases). Germline loops: CDR1 SGHRS, CDR2 YFSETQ. The CDR3 is 12 residues long. V lost 3 bases and J lost 6, with 9 bases in between. DNA for the CDR3: TGCGCCAGCAGCTGGTCAGGGGATGGCTACACCTTC. It codes for CASSWSGDGYTF.

This clonotype was seen a handful of times. This chain uses TRBV14 with TRBJ2-3; a possible D gene is TRBD2 (6 bases). Per germline, CDR1 SGHDN and CDR2 FVKESK. V was shortened by 0 bases and J by 0 bases, with 10 bases between the two germline ends. The CDR3 is 16 amino acids. The DNA of the CDR3 is TGTGCCAGCAGCCAAGAGGGCGGGGCTAGCACAGATACGCAGTATTTT. Its protein product is CASSQEGGASTDTQYF.

This clonotype was detected many times. The rearrangement links TRBV20-1 to TRBJ1-1; D gene uncertain. V was pared by 0 bases and J by 8 bases, with 16 bases between. The CDR3 has 14 residues. Germline V gene sequence: CDR1 DFQATT, CDR2 SNEGSKA (reference sequence). CDR3 in DNA: TGCAGTGCTAGAGATCCAAACCGGGCTGGGGAAGCTTTCTTT. It encodes CSARDPNRAGEAFF.